The source of this T cell receptor beta chain is a study of blood T cell repertoires in COVID-19. The wider study: The United States, Italy and Spain were the sources of the acute and convalescent COVID-19 samples. T cells, B-cell-depleted T cells, or PBMCs supplied cDNA or gDNA.

From germline, CDR1 is WNHNN and CDR2 SYGVQD (reference sequence). The CDR3 runs to 18 residues. V dropped 0 bases and J dropped 4; count of bases not matched to a gene: 8. The protocol was immunoSEQ multiplex PCR, while the TCRdb copy is restricted to in-frame clones and leaves out a portion. Found here are some 99,000 clones, around 83% of them singletons; the top ten hold 7.9%. The clonotype was recovered from a woman of 80 years or more with active or convalescent COVID-19. Sample: peripheral blood. The gene calls are TRBV10-1 and TRBJ2-3; 12 nucleotides line up with TRBD1. In nucleotides, the CDR3 is TGCGCCAGCAGTGAGTCCTTTGGGACAGGGGGCCGCGCAGATACGCAGTATTTT. Translation: CASSESFGTGGRADTQYF.